This T cell receptor (beta chain) derives from a study of CD8+ T cells in alopecia areata. Study information: Tofacitinib administration to treated patients was oral, at 5 to 10 mg twice daily. Study-level findings and limits: For lesional scalp, especially alopecia totalis/universalis, clonality was higher than in normal scalp. Scalp and blood samples kept many expanded lesional clones throughout tofacitinib.

The CDR3 is 13 residues long. The germline V gene has CDR1 MGHDK and CDR2 SYGVNS. Trimming cost V 7 bases and J 1 base, with 10 bases left between them. Points on this clone: What it binds is unknown.

As to treatment: oral pan-JAK inhibitor, 5-10 mg twice daily. Those with alopecia areata gave lesional scalp punch biopsies and peripheral blood. Extraction of RNA preceded its reverse transcription into cDNA, which served as the sequencing template. Some clones are missing from TCRdb's copy, which holds only in-frame ones; the method was immunoSEQ multiplex PCR. This sample has 150,000 to 200,000 clones, with under 80% found just once. Sequences were derived from CD4+ T cells sorted from blood, sampled between weeks 49 and 50, from a patient treated with tofacitinib. The TCR originated in a human donor with alopecia areata. V and J are TRBV25-1 and TRBJ1-1; D unclear. The CDR3 coding sequence is TGTGCCAGCAAATCGGCCGGGAACACTGAAGCTTTCTTT. Its translation is CASKSAGNTEAFF. Full variable domain (remainder filled in from reference TRBV25-1 and TRBJ1-1): EADIYQTPRYLVIGTGKKITLECSQTMGHDKMYWYQQDPGMELHLIHYSYGVNSTEKGDLSSESTVSRIRTEHFPLTLESARPSHTSQYLCASKSAGNTEAFFGQGTRLTVV.